The 22 T cell receptor beta chains given below trace back to one sample, sequenced in a study of shared clonotypes between healthy human individuals. The table came from immunoSEQ multiplex PCR; TCRdb's copy has only in-frame clones and leaves some out. The repertoire has hundreds of thousands of clones, less than 85% of them found once; the top ten carry more than 1.5%. Source material: memory CD4+ T cells sorted from blood. Subset reported: CD45RA-negative fraction. Receptors originate from a woman in her thirties in good health.

Written as DNA, the CDR3 is TGTGCCAGTAGAAAACAACAGGGGCCTAATGAAAAACTGTTTTTT. This translates into CASRKQQGPNEKLFF. The gene calls are TRBV19 and TRBJ1-4; 7 nucleotides line up with TRBD1. Unmatched junction bases numbered 7, after V lost 6 bases and J lost 3 bases. Germline CDR1 LNHDA, CDR2 SQIVND (reference sequence). The CDR3 is 15 residues long.

This clone has just a few counts. The V gene is TRBV9, the J gene TRBJ1-4, with TRBD1 identical over 10 bases. The trim removed 4 bases at V and 8 bases at J, leaving 11 bases unmatched. The CDR3 is 16 residues long. Germline V gives CDR1 SGDLS, CDR2 YYNGEE. In nucleotides, the CDR3 is TGTGCCAGCAGCCCCCGTCTCCCGGGACAGGGGGAAAAACTGTTTTTT. It yields the protein CASSPRLPGQGEKLFF. The variable domain in full, completed from reference TRBV9 and TRBJ1-4, reads DSGVTQTPKHLITATGQRVTLRCSPRSGDLSVYWYQQSLDQGLQFLIQYYNGEERAKGNILERFSAQQFPDLHSELNLSSLELGDSALYFCASSPRLPGQGEKLFFGSGTQLSVL.

This clone was seen a few times. The chain employs TRBV19 and TRBJ1-5; 8 bases fit TRBD1. J lost 6 bases, V lost 3 bases, and 10 bases had no gene match. The length of the CDR3 is 16 residues. The germline V gene has CDR1 LNHDA and CDR2 SQIVND (reference sequence). The CDR3 DNA reads TGTGCCAGTAGTATCCTCCGGGACAGGATCGGTCAGCCCCAGCATTTT. Encoded protein: CASSILRDRIGQPQHF.

The chain carries TRBV19 and TRBJ1-3; no firm D call. This CDR3 comprises 12 residues. Germline-derived CDR1 and CDR2 are LNHDA and SQIVND (reference sequence). V lost 4 bases and J 2 bases, leaving 3 bases between the germline ends. The CDR3 coding sequence is TGTGCCAGTAGTAGGACTGGAAACACCATATATTTT. This encodes CASSRTGNTIYF.

V and J are TRBV27 and TRBJ2-1; 7 bases are shared with TRBD2. CDR1 MNHEY and CDR2 SMNVEV come from the germline V gene (reference sequence). V lost 10 bases to trimming and J lost 5 bases; unmatched junction nucleotides: 8. The length of the CDR3 is 13 residues. CDR3 amino acids: CATKGTNDNEQFF. DNA for the CDR3: TGTGCCACCAAGGGGACTAATGACAATGAGCAGTTCTTC.

The rearrangement links TRBV25-1 to TRBJ2-7; D uncertain. V was shortened by 4 bases and J by 6 bases, with 13 bases between the two germline ends. The CDR3 spans 13 residues. In germline, CDR1 is MGHDK, CDR2 SYGVNS. CDR3 protein: CASSGIGRGEQYF. The DNA for the CDR3 is TGTGCCAGCAGTGGGATCGGTCGAGGCGAGCAGTACTTC.

This chain joins TRBV7-2 and TRBJ2-3, with 9 bases fitting TRBD2. The CDR3 contains 16 residues. Trimming cost V 3 bases and J 6 bases; bases outside gene matches: 10. CDR1 SGHTA and CDR2 FQGNSA come from the germline V gene. The CDR3 bases are TGTGCCAGCAGCTTTGTAGCGGGAGTCGGGGAGGATACGCAGTATTTT. It specifies CASSFVAGVGEDTQYF.

The chain combines TRBV9 with TRBJ2-7, with a tentative D call TRBD2 (6 bases). Germline V lookup: CDR1 SGDLS, CDR2 YYNGEE. V gave up 5 bases and J gave up 2 bases, with 14 bases separating them. CDR3 size: 14 residues. CDR3 protein: CASSQDGSTYEQYF. The CDR3 DNA reads TGTGCCAGCAGTCAGGACGGGAGCACCTACGAGCAGTACTTC.

The chain uses TRBV28 and TRBJ1-2; D might be TRBD1 (6 bases). CDR1 and CDR2 from the germline V gene are MDHEN and SYDVKM. This CDR3 is built from 13 residues. V was clipped by 2 bases and J by 7 bases, with 11 bases between them. Here the CDR3 DNA reads TGTGCCAGCAGTTTAGGGACATGGGGTGGCTACACCTTC. Translating gives CASSLGTWGGYTF.

The chain joins TRBV27 to TRBJ1-6; 7 positions agree with TRBD1. The CDR3 length is 18 residues. V shed 8 bases and J 9 bases; nucleotides not matched to a gene: 22. Germline values: CDR1 MNHEY, CDR2 SMNVEV (reference sequence). The CDR3 bases are TGTGCCAGCGCAAAAGTCCTAAAGACAGGGAGTAGGGGTTCACCCCTCCACTTT. Protein: CASAKVLKTGSRGSPLHF.

This chain joins TRBV27 and TRBJ2-1; 11 bases map to TRBD2. With V trimmed by 5 bases and J by 4 bases, 4 bases remained unmatched. CDR1 is MNHEY, CDR2 SMNVEV, per germline (reference sequence). CDR3 length: 15 amino acids. CDR3 region: CASSRLAGGYNEQFF. As DNA, the CDR3 is TGTGCCAGCAGTAGGCTAGCGGGAGGATACAATGAGCAGTTCTTC.

This clone has more than one count but fewer than ten. The rearrangement links TRBV6-1 to TRBJ2-3; the D is unclear. Germline V CDR1 and CDR2: MNHNS, SASEGT. V was shortened by 7 bases and J by 4 bases, with 6 bases between the two germline ends. This CDR3 spans 11 amino acids. Here the CDR3 DNA reads TGTGCCAGCATGTTCGCAGATACGCAGTATTTT. It specifies CASMFADTQYF.

This clone was counted only a few times. The rearrangement links TRBV27 to TRBJ2-7; D possibly corresponds to TRBD1 (6 bases). Trimming removed 4 bases at V and 3 bases at J, with 13 bases between. Germline V gene data show CDR1 as MNHEY and CDR2 as SMNVEV (reference sequence). The CDR3 length is 14 residues. Written as DNA, the CDR3 is TGTGCCAGCAGTTCAACAGGGCCCGTCTACGAGCAGTACTTC. Its protein product is CASSSTGPVYEQYF.

V usage is TRBV7-8 and J usage is TRBJ2-7, with 8 bases fitting TRBD1. CDR1 SGHVS and CDR2 FQNEAQ come from the germline V gene. The CDR3 extends over 12 amino acids. The junction had 3 bases not matched to a gene; V was cut back by 5 bases and J by 6 bases. CDR3 nucleotide sequence: TGTGCCAGCAGCCCGGGACAGGTCGAGCAGTACTTC. Translated, it gives CASSPGQVEQYF. The entire variable domain, with the rest obtained from reference TRBV7-8 and TRBJ2-7, is as follows: GAGVSQSPRYKVAKRGQDVALRCDPISGHVSLFWYQQALGQGPEFLTYFQNEAQLDKSGLPSDRFFAERPEGSVSTLKIQRTQQEDSAVYLCASSPGQVEQYFGPGTRLTVT.

This chain connects TRBV21-1 to TRBJ1-5. TRBV21-1 is termed a pseudogene. This CDR3 has 14 amino acids. The CDR3 reads CASSKKKDGQPQHF. The DNA of the CDR3 is TGTGCCAGCAGCAAAAAGAAAGATGGACAGCCCCAGCATTTT.

V gene TRBV11-2 combines with J gene TRBJ2-7; 8 bases align to TRBD2. This CDR3 spans 16 amino acids. CDR1 is SGHAT, CDR2 FQNNGV, per germline. V gave up 4 bases and J gave up 2 bases; unmatched junction bases: 10. Here the CDR3 reads CASSSRGTRPTYEQYF. CDR3 DNA sequence: TGTGCCAGCAGCTCACGGGGGACTAGACCGACCTACGAGCAGTACTTC. The entire variable domain, with the rest obtained from reference TRBV11-2 and TRBJ2-7, is as follows: EAGVAQSPRYKIIEKRQSVAFWCNPISGHATLYWYQQILGQGPKLLIQFQNNGVVDDSQLPKDRFSAERLKGVDSTLKIQPAKLEDSAVYLCASSSRGTRPTYEQYFGPGTRLTVT.

Sample share makes this clone medium-sized (0.01 to 0.1%). The V call is TRBV29-1, the J call TRBJ2-1; 7 bases fit TRBD1. Germline assignment: CDR1 SQVTM and CDR2 ANQGSEA. Trimming took 7 bases from V and 6 from J; bases not matched to a gene: 12. CDR3 size: 14 residues. This CDR3 reads CSAVGWAGGNEQFF. The CDR3 DNA sequence: TGCAGCGCGGTGGGATGGGCAGGGGGCAATGAGCAGTTCTTC.

The rearrangement links TRBV5-1 to TRBJ2-1; 9 bases align to TRBD1. In germline, CDR1 is SGHRS, CDR2 YFSETQ. J was trimmed by 6 bases and V by 4 bases; bases with no gene match: 14. The CDR3 covers 17 residues. CDR3 bases: TGCGCCAGCAGCACGGTACCACCGGGACAGGGCCTCAATGAGCAGTTCTTC. This gives the protein CASSTVPPGQGLNEQFF.

This chain uses TRBV28 with TRBJ1-1; 10 bases line up with TRBD1. The V gene end was trimmed by 2 bases and the J gene end by 5 bases; junction bases not matched to a gene: 8. The V gene's germline CDR1 is MDHEN and CDR2 SYDVKM. The CDR3 extends over 16 amino acids. The CDR3 reads CASSLSPGQGYTEAFF. The CDR3 nucleotides read TGTGCCAGCAGTTTAAGTCCGGGACAGGGGTATACTGAAGCTTTCTTT. The complete variable domain, with remaining parts taken from reference TRBV28 and TRBJ1-1, reads DVKVTQSSRYLVKRTGEKVFLECVQDMDHENMFWYRQDPGLGLRLIYFSYDVKMKEKGDIPEGYSVSREKKERFSLILESASTNQTSMYLCASSLSPGQGYTEAFFGQGTRLTVV.

The chain uses TRBV7-2 and TRBJ2-3; D unclear. Between the trimmed V and J ends, which lost 8 bases and 1 base, there was a span of 7 bases. Germline assignment: CDR1 SGHTA and CDR2 FQGNSA. This CDR3 is 12 amino acids long. Here the CDR3 DNA reads TGTGCCAGCGGGGATGGCACAGATACGCAGTATTTT. It yields the protein CASGDGTDTQYF.

The V gene is TRBV7-9, the J gene TRBJ2-4; 9 nucleotides agree with TRBD1. This CDR3 has 16 residues. The trim removed 4 bases at V and 0 bases at J, leaving 4 bases unmatched. From germline, CDR1 is SEHNR and CDR2 FQNEAQ (reference sequence). The CDR3 region is CASSWTGALAKNIQYF. Written as DNA, the CDR3 is TGTGCCAGCAGCTGGACAGGGGCACTAGCCAAAAACATTCAGTACTTC.

V and J are TRBV5-4 and TRBJ2-1; 7 bases agree with TRBD2. V was clipped by 4 bases and J by 6 bases; unmatched bases: 13. CDR3 length: 16 residues. Per germline, CDR1 SGHNT and CDR2 YYREEE (reference sequence). CDR3 sequence: CASSPGGLAATNEQFF. CDR3 nucleotides: TGTGCCAGCAGCCCTGGAGGCCTAGCGGCTACCAATGAGCAGTTCTTC.